Below, 10 T cell receptor beta chains from the same sample are listed, as sequenced in a study of blood T cell repertoires in COVID-19. Sequenced by immunoSEQ multiplex PCR; TCRdb stores in-frame clones only, minus some. The table includes roughly 180,000 clones, around 85% detected once. The material sequenced was peripheral blood. The receptor set was obtained from a man between 60 and 75 years old who had recovered from COVID-19.

V and J are TRBV27 and TRBJ2-7, with a tentative D call TRBD2 (5 bases). Germline V gene sequence: CDR1 MNHEY, CDR2 SMNVEV (reference sequence). The CDR3 contains 16 residues. V lost 5 bases to trimming and J lost 5 bases, with 22 bases between them. The CDR3 DNA reads as TGTGCCAGCAGTACCTCCGCCCGGATGGACTTTAACGAGCAGTACTTC. It codes for CASSTSARMDFNEQYF.

The chain combines TRBV19 with TRBJ1-1; TRBD1 might be the D (5 bases). CDR1 and CDR2 (germline): LNHDA, SQIVND (reference sequence). V lost 1 base and J lost 3, with 12 bases in between. The CDR3 sequence is 15 residues long. CDR3 amino acids: CASSIVRGKDTEAFF. The CDR3 DNA follows: TGTGCCAGTAGTATAGTGCGGGGGAAGGACACTGAAGCTTTCTTT.

The chain carries TRBV6-5 and TRBJ1-2, with D perhaps matching TRBD1 (5 bases). The CDR3 is 12 residues long. V was cut by 9 bases and J by 5 bases, with 13 bases left in between. Germline V gene data show CDR1 as MNHEY and CDR2 as SVGAGI. The CDR3 DNA is TGTGCCAGTGGGGCCAACTTTTATGGCTACACCTTC. Translated, it gives CASGANFYGYTF.

This clone was observed a few times. This chain uses TRBV18 with TRBJ1-5; D may be TRBD1 (5 bases). Germline CDR1 reads KGHSH; CDR2 reads LQKENI. This CDR3 comprises 12 residues. V was cut by 4 bases and J by 4 bases, with 5 bases left in between. The CDR3 sequence is CASSRQNQPQHF. The CDR3 DNA reads as TGTGCCAGCTCACGACAGAATCAGCCCCAGCATTTT.

The CDR3 bases are TGTGCCAGCAGCCAACTTGGACAGGCCTACAATGAGCAGTTCTTC. Translating gives CASSQLGQAYNEQFF. The rearrangement uses TRBV7-3 and TRBJ2-1; 7 bases are a match to TRBD1. CDR1 SGHTA and CDR2 FQGTGA come from the germline V gene. The CDR3 has 15 amino acids. The trim removed 5 bases at V and 2 bases at J, leaving 6 bases unmatched.

The chain links TRBV30 to TRBJ2-3, with D possibly TRBD2 on 6 matching bases. The germline V and J ends were trimmed by 4 bases and 0 bases, with 11 bases remaining between them. From germline, CDR1 is GTSNPN and CDR2 SVGIG (reference sequence). The CDR3 loop spans 14 amino acids. This CDR3 reads CAWTRGISTDTQYF. DNA for the CDR3: TGTGCCTGGACCCGGGGGATCAGCACAGATACGCAGTATTTT.

The chain employs TRBV15 and TRBJ2-7; 7 nucleotides agree with TRBD1. CDR3 size: 16 residues. Germline V gives CDR1 LNHNV, CDR2 YYDKDF (reference sequence). V was pared by 0 bases and J by 1 base, with 6 bases of the junction left unmatched. The CDR3 DNA is TGTGCCACCAGCAGAGATCTGGGCAGGGGGTCCTACGAGCAGTACTTC. It yields the protein CATSRDLGRGSYEQYF.

The chain joins TRBV27 to TRBJ1-2, with D maybe TRBD1 (6 bases). Between the trimmed V and J ends, which lost 5 bases and 4 bases, there was a span of 17 bases. Germline V CDR1 and CDR2: MNHEY, SMNVEV (reference sequence). This CDR3 has 15 amino acids. CDR3 in DNA: TGTGCCAGCAGTCCCAGGGGCAGGCAGCGCTATGGCTACACCTTC. Protein product: CASSPRGRQRYGYTF.

This clone was seen only once. The V call is TRBV6-2 or TRBV6-3, the J call TRBJ1-2; D remains unclear. V was trimmed by 7 bases and J by 2 bases, leaving 11 bases between them. Per the germline V gene, CDR1 is MNHEY and CDR2 is SVGEGT. This CDR3 is 13 amino acids long. The CDR3 coding sequence is TGTGCCAGCACCCCCGCGGGGAACTATGGCTACACCTTC. It is translated as CASTPAGNYGYTF.

The chain carries TRBV7-6 and TRBJ1-2; D is ambiguous. This CDR3 spans 14 amino acids. V was trimmed by 5 bases and J by 4 bases, leaving 14 bases between them. CDR1 is SGHVS, CDR2 FNYEAQ, per germline. The CDR3 sequence: CASSPSASPYGYTF. CDR3 nucleotide sequence: TGTGCCAGCAGCCCAAGCGCCAGTCCCTATGGCTACACCTTC. Full variable domain (missing parts from reference TRBV7-6 and TRBJ1-2): GAGVSQSPRYKVTKRGQDVALRCDPISGHVSLYWYRQALGQGPEFLTYFNYEAQQDKSGLPNDRFSAERPEGSISTLTIQRTEQRDSAMYRCASSPSASPYGYTFGSGTRLTVV.